This TCR beta chain stems from a study of blood T cell repertoires in COVID-19. Overall study: From the United States, Italy and Spain came samples of acute and convalescent COVID-19. From T cells, B-cell-depleted T cells, or PBMCs came the material, which was cDNA or gDNA.

The CDR3 is made up of 20 amino acids. Clones were sequenced by immunoSEQ multiplex PCR, and TCRdb holds only the in-frame ones, with some missing. Seen here are 70,000 to 90,000 clones, about 79% observed once, and the top ten hold around a sixth. This clone has ten or more counts. The TCR was taken from a human donor in a cohort sampled during active COVID-19. This chain connects TRBV21-1 to TRBJ1-5; no DNA check was done on the table's D call, TRBD1. TRBV21-1 constitutes a pseudogene. Sample: peripheral blood. The CDR3 DNA reads TGTGCCAGCAGCAAAGTGTCTAGGGACAGGGAAGAGAGGCGGTTTCAGCCCCAGCATTTT. Protein: CASSKVSRDREERRFQPQHF.